A single sample gave rise to the 4 T cell receptor beta chains below, sequenced in a study of OX40 agonist ivuxolimab in advanced cancers. Generated by immunoSEQ multiplex PCR, the TCRdb table keeps only in-frame clones and is missing some. The data hold about 76,000 clones, with approximately 80% observed a single time. This sample comprised CD4+ or CD8+ T cells sorted from blood, obtained in a trial of the OX40 agonist ivuxolimab. The receptors shown here come from an adult with an advanced solid tumor such as melanoma, head and neck, liver or kidney cancer.

V is TRBV29-1 and J is TRBJ1-5; no definite D call. Germline-derived CDR1 and CDR2 are SQVTM and ANQGSEA. The CDR3 is 13 amino acids. V lost 4 bases and J lost 5, with 12 bases in between. DNA for the CDR3: TGCAGCGTTGCAGTAGATTCGGATCAGCCCCAGCATTTT. Residues: CSVAVDSDQPQHF.

J is TRBJ2-7 and V is TRBV7-2; 8 nucleotides agree with TRBD1. V lost 4 bases to trimming and J lost 5 bases; unmatched junction nucleotides: 10. The V gene's germline CDR1 is SGHTA and CDR2 FQGNSA. This CDR3 region has 15 residues. CDR3 loop: CASSSTRTGKHEQYF. In nucleotides, the CDR3 is TGTGCCAGCAGCTCAACCAGGACAGGGAAACACGAGCAGTACTTC.

The chain has TRBV4-3 and TRBJ1-2, with TRBD1 as a possible D gene (5 bases). CDR3 size: 15 residues. V was cut by 0 bases and J by 7 bases, with 15 bases left in between. Germline V gives CDR1 LGHNA, CDR2 YSLEER. The CDR3 region is CASSQDPGGRRGYTF. The CDR3 DNA is TGCGCCAGCAGCCAAGACCCCGGGGGACGGCGTGGCTACACCTTC.

The genes are TRBV29-1 and TRBJ1-6; 11 nucleotides match TRBD1. Trimming took 6 bases from V and 7 from J; bases not matched to a gene: 5. This CDR3 is built from 14 residues. Germline V CDR1 and CDR2: SQVTM, ANQGSEA. The CDR3 nucleotides read TGCAGCGTCCGGACAGGGGGCGTGAATTCACCCCTCCACTTT. Translating it yields CSVRTGGVNSPLHF.